Sequencing of this T cell receptor beta chain was carried out in a study of TIL therapy for anti-PD-1-resistant metastatic lung cancer (dated by TCRdb to the early 2020s). Concerning the study at large: Tumors were collected before any PD-1/PD-L1 blockade, after which patients were given nivolumab, and patients who progressed were given lymphodepletion, an infusion of expanded TIL and IL-2. Across the cohort, whole-exome sequencing showed a median non-synonymous tumor mutation burden of less than 1.7 mutations per megabase. Tumor and peripheral blood T cell receptor beta sequencing was used to track clonotypes across tumor, expanded TIL product and serial blood samples. Among the enrolled patients, the median age was about 50 years (range roughly 38-80), and the median tumor PD-L1 proportion score was around 6%. Most of the cohort had lung adenocarcinoma, a few tumors were EGFR-mutant and two were ALK-rearranged, and half of the patients were current or former smokers.

Trimming removed 7 bases from V and 2 bases from J, leaving 13 bases between the germline ends. From the germline V gene, CDR1 is SGHTA and CDR2 is FQGTGA. The CDR3 goes from the cysteine to the phenylalanine over 14 residues. Kept here is only the CDR3 DNA, which spans 42 bases and is read in frame from base 1. Results the study describes overall, beyond this receptor: Generalizability was limited because the cohort was highly selected, with more treatment-naive, never-smoker and oncogene-addicted patients included than is typical. The baseline peripheral repertoire was partially replaced by infused TIL clonotypes, which then decayed over months, and no apparent association between persistence and response was found. The study protocol defined all tumor marker inferences as exploratory.

The immunoSEQ v3 hsTCRB kit was used to amplify TCR beta CDR3 regions from genomic DNA through bias-controlled multiplex PCR. TCR libraries were sequenced on an Illumina NextSeq 500 to 2 million or so read pairs for survey level or roughly 4.5-6 million for deep level. Concerning the study's data processing: V, D and J genes were assigned, non-productive sequences were removed, and clonality was reported by immunoSEQ Analyzer software. Repertoires were compared using productive Simpson clonality and Morisita overlap index of productive TRB rearrangements between infused TIL and blood. Absolute clonotype counts in blood were estimated as lymphocyte count times CD3+ fraction times the clone's productive frequency. Entries here come from immuneACCESS through TCRdb and include only in-frame sequences with V and J called. Some clones fail to appear in such tables; in the studies checked, an unresolved V gene covers under half of the shortfall, and the cause of the remainder is unknown. D and trimming were read from the DNA, whereas the V and J calls and clone size are those reported in that table. For this sample the table gives some 43,000 clones, of which roughly 78% were detected only once. Jointly, the top ten make up more than 12% of the sample.

This clone showed up just once. What this receptor recognizes is not known. The input lacks base qualities; no much larger clone sits a single base away. The time point label on this specimen signifies: pre-treatment sample, taken before nivolumab and TIL therapy. Adults with stage 4 NSCLC were enrolled from 2017 to early 2020 in a dual-center phase I trial. Samples were obtained from a single-arm, open-label phase I trial in which tumor-infiltrating lymphocyte therapy with nivolumab was evaluated in advanced non-small cell lung cancer. Blood mononuclear cells from EDTA tubes were separated on a Ficoll gradient and snap-frozen as pellets, and DNA was extracted from the cells using a Qiagen mini-prep kit.

This TCR came from a man aged 70-80 years with non-small cell lung cancer. The starting material was blood, obtained at baseline. The chain joins TRBV7-3 to TRBJ2-3; TRBD2 might be the D gene, on 6 matching bases. At the DNA level, the sequence is TGTGCCAGCACCCTGGGACTCAACACAGATACGCAGTATTTT. It codes for CASTLGLNTDTQYF.